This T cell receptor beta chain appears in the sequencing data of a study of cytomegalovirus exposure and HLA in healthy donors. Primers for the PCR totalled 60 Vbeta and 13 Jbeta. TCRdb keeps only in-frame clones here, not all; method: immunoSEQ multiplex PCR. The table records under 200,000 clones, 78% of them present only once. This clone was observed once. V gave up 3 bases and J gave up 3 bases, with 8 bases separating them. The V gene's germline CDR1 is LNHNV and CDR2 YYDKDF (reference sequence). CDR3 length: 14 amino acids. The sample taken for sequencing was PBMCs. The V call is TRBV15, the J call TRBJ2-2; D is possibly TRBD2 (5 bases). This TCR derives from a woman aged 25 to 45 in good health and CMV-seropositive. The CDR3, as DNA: TGTGCCACCAGCAGGACTACTGACACCGGGGAGCTGTTTTTT. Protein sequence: CATSRTTDTGELFF.